This T cell receptor (beta chain) emerged from a study of response to subunit inactivated influenza vaccine. This CDR3 is built from 16 residues. Germline CDR1 is MGHRA and CDR2 is YSYEKL. Trimming removed 1 base from V and 3 bases from J, with 15 bases in between. TCRdb itself ran the RT-PCR reads through MiXCR, one entry per CDR3 protein. Counted here are approximately 500,000 distinct CDR3 sequences, 10% to 15% occurring once; the ten biggest clones make up less than 15%. This receptor was taken from a man aged 50-59 years who received an inactivated influenza vaccine. The sequences come from PBMCs from blood, collected about 40 days after vaccination. This chain uses TRBV4-1 with TRBJ1-1, with D uncertain. The CDR3 protein is CASSQAGSSFYTEAFF. The CDR3 DNA reads as TGCGCCAGCAGCCAAGCCGGATCCTCCTTTTACACTGAAGCTTTCTTT.